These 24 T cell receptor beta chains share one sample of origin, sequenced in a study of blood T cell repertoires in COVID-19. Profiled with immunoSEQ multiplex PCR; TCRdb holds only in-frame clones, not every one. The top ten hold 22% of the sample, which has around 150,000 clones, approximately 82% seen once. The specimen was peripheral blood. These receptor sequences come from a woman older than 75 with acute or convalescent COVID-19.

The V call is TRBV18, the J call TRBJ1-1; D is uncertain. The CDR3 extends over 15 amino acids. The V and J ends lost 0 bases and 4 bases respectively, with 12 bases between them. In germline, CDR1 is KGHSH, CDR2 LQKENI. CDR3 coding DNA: TGTGCCAGCTCACCACCCAGAGGCCGGAGCACTGAAGCTTTCTTT. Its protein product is CASSPPRGRSTEAFF.

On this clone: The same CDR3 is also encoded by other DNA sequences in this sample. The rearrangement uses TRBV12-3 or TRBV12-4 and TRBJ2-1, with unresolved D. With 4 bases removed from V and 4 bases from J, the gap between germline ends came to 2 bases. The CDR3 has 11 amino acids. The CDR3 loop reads CASSSYNEQFF. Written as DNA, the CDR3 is TGTGCCAGCAGTTCTTACAATGAGCAGTTCTTC.

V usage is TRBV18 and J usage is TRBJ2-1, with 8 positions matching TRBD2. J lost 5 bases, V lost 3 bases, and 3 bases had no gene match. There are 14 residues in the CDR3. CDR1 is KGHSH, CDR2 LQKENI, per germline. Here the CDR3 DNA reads TGTGCCAGCTCACCGGGACTAGTTGACAATGAGCAGTTCTTC. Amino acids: CASSPGLVDNEQFF.

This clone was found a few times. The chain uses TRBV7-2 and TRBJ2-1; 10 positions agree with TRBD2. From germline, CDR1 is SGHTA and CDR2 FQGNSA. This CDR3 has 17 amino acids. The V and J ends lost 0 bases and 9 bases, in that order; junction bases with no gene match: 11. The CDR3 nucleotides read TGTGCCAGCAGCTTAGCTCTTCTAGCGGGAGTAGCTGGTGAGCAGTTCTTC. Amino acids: CASSLALLAGVAGEQFF.

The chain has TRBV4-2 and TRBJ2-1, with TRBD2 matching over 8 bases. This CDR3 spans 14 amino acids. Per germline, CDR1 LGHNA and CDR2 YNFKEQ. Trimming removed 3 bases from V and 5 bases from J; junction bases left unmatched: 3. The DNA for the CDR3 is TGTGCCAGCAGCCACGAAGCGGGGGACAATGAGCAGTTCTTC. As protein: CASSHEAGDNEQFF.

The DNA of the CDR3 is TGTGCCAGCAGTCCCGGGACAGCGAACACCGGGGAGCTGTTTTTT. Translating gives CASSPGTANTGELFF. This chain uses TRBV28 with TRBJ2-2; 7 bases fit TRBD1. J lost 0 bases, V lost 5 bases, and 3 bases had no gene match. CDR1 and CDR2 from the germline V gene are MDHEN and SYDVKM. This CDR3 contains 15 residues.

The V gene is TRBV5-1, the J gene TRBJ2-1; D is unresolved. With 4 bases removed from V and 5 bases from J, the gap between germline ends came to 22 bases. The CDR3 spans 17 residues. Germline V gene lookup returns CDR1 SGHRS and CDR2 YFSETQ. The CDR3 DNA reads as TGCGCCAGCAGCGGCCGTGGCGAGGCCGTCCTTAACAATGAGCAGTTCTTC. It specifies CASSGRGEAVLNNEQFF.

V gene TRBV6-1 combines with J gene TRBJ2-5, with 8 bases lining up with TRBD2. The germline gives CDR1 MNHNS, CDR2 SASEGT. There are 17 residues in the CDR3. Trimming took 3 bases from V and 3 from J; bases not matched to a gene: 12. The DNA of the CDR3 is TGTGCCAGCAGTGACTTCAGGGATACTAGCGGAAAAGAGACCCAGTACTTC. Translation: CASSDFRDTSGKETQYF.

CDR3 bases: TGCGCCAGCAGCCGAGGACTAGCAGGTTACAATGAGCAGTTCTTC. Translation: CASSRGLAGYNEQFF. The V call is TRBV4-1, the J call TRBJ2-1; 8 bases match TRBD2. This CDR3 is 15 amino acids long. After removal of 4 bases from V and 4 bases from J, the junction contained 6 bases not matched to a gene. Per the germline V gene, CDR1 is MGHRA and CDR2 is YSYEKL.

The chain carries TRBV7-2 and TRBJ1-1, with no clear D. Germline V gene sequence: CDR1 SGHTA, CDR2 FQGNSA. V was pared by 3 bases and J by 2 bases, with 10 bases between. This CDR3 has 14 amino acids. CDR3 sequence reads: CASSLYPGNTEAFF. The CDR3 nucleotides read TGTGCCAGCAGCTTGTATCCGGGTAACACTGAAGCTTTCTTT. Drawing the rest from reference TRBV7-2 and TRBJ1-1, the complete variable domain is GAGVSQSPSNKVTEKGKDVELRCDPISGHTALYWYRQSLGQGLEFLIYFQGNSAPDKSGLPSDRFSAERTGGSVSTLTIQRTQQEDSAVYLCASSLYPGNTEAFFGQGTRLTVV.

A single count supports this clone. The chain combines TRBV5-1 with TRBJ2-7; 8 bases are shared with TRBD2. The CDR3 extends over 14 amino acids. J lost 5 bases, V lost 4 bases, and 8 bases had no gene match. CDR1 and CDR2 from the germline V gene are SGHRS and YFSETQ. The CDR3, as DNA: TGCGCCAGCAGCCGCTCGCCGGGAGGGAACGAGCAGTACTTC. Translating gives CASSRSPGGNEQYF.

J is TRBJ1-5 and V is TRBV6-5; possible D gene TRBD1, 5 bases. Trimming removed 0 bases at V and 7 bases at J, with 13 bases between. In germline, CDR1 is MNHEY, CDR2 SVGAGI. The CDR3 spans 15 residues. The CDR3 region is CASSYSGGWDQPQHF. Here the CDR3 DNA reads TGTGCCAGCAGTTACTCCGGAGGGTGGGACCAGCCCCAGCATTTT.

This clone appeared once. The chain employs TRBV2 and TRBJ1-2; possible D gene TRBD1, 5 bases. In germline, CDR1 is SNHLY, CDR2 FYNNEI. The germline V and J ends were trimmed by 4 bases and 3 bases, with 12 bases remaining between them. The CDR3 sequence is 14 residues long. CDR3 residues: CASSVVARDYGYTF. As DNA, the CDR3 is TGTGCCAGCAGTGTTGTGGCCAGGGACTATGGCTACACCTTC.

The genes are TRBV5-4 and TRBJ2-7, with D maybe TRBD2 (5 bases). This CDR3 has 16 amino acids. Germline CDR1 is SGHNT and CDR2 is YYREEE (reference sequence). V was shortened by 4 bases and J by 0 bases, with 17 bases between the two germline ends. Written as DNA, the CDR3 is TGTGCCAGCAGCCCCGCATTAAGCGGAAGCTCCTACGAGCAGTACTTC. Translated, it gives CASSPALSGSSYEQYF.

The DNA of the CDR3 is TGTGCCAGCAGTTACTCGGGGGGTTCAGTTGCCAAAAACATTCAGTACTTC. It is translated as CASSYSGGSVAKNIQYF. The chain recombines TRBV6-2 or TRBV6-3 with TRBJ2-4, with a tentative D call TRBD2 (6 bases). V was trimmed by 0 bases and J by 1 base, leaving 13 bases between them. The CDR3 is made up of 17 amino acids. Germline-derived CDR1 and CDR2 are MNHEY and SVGEGT.

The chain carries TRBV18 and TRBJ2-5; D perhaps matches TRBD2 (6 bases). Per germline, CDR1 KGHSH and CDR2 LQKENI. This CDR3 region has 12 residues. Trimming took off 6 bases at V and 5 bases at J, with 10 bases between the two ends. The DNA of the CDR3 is TGTGCCAGCTCGACTAGTGAGGAGACCCAGTACTTC. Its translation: CASSTSEETQYF. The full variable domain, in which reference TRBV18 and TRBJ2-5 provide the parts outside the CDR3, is NAGVMQNPRHLVRRRGQEARLRCSPMKGHSHVYWYRQLPEEGLKFMVYLQKENIIDESGMPKERFSAEFPKEGPSILRIQQVVRGDSAAYFCASSTSEETQYFGPGTRLLVL.

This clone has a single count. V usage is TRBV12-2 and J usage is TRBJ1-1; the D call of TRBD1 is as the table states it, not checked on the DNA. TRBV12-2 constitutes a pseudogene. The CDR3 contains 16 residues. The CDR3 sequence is CASRLDRQGFDTEAFF. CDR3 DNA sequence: TGTGCAAGTCGCCTAGACCGTCAGGGCTTTGACACTGAAGCTTTCTTT.

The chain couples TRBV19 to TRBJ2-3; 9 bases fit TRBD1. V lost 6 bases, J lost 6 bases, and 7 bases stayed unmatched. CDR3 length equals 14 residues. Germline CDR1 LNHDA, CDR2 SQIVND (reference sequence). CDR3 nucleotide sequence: TGTGCCAGTAGCAAACAGGGGGCGCAGGATACGCAGTATTTT. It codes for CASSKQGAQDTQYF.

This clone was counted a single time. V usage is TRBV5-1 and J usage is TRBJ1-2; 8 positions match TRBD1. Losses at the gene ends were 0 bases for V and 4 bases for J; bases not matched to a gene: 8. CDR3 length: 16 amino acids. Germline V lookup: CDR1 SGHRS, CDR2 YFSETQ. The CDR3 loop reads CASSLGQGAVVYGYTF. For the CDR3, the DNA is TGCGCCAGCAGCTTGGGGCAGGGGGCTGTAGTCTATGGCTACACCTTC.

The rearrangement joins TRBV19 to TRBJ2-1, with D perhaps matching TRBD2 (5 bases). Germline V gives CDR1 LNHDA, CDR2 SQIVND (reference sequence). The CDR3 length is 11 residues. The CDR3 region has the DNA TGTGCTTGCCTAGCCGGTAATGAGCAGTTCTTC. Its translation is CACLAGNEQFF.

The CDR3 region is CASSTGAFGANVLTF. CDR3 nucleotides: TGTGCCAGCAGCACAGGGGCGTTTGGGGCCAACGTCCTGACTTTC. This chain links TRBV3-1 (or the pseudogene TRBV3-2) with TRBJ2-6, with TRBD1 matching over 7 bases. V lost 5 bases, J lost 3 bases, and 4 bases stayed unmatched. CDR3 size: 15 residues. CDR1 is LGHDT, CDR2 YNNKEL, per germline (reference sequence).

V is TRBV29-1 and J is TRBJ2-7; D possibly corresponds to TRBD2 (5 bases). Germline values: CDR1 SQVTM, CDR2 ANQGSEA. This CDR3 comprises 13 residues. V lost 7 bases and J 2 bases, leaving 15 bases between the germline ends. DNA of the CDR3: TGCAGCGCCCAAGTCCCACTAGCCTACGAGCAGTACTTC. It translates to CSAQVPLAYEQYF.

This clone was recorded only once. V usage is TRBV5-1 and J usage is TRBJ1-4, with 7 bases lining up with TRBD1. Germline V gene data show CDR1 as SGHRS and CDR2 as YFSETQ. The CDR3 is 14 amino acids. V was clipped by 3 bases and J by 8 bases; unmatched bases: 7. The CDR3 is CASSSGTVGEKLFF. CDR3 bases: TGCGCCAGCAGCTCCGGGACAGTCGGCGAAAAACTGTTTTTT.

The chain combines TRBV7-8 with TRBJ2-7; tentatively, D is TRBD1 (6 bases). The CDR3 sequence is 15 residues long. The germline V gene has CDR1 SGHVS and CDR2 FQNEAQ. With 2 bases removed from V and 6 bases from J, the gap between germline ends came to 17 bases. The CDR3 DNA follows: TGTGCCAGCAGCTTACAAGGGACACGGACCTCCGAGCAGTACTTC. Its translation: CASSLQGTRTSEQYF. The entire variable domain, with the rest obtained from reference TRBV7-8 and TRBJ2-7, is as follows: GAGVSQSPRYKVAKRGQDVALRCDPISGHVSLFWYQQALGQGPEFLTYFQNEAQLDKSGLPSDRFFAERPEGSVSTLKIQRTQQEDSAVYLCASSLQGTRTSEQYFGPGTRLTVT.